This TCR beta chain was observed in a study of blood T cell repertoires in COVID-19. Profiled with immunoSEQ multiplex PCR; TCRdb holds only in-frame clones, not every one. The sample records 200,000 to 300,000 clones, roughly 86% being singletons. With 6 bases removed from V and 7 bases from J, the gap between germline ends came to 9 bases. CDR3 length equals 11 residues. Notes on this clone: The same CDR3 can be traced to other DNA sequences in this sample.

Sequenced material: peripheral blood. The V gene is TRBV12-3 or TRBV12-4, the J gene TRBJ1-2; D perhaps matches TRBD1 (5 bases). The receptor comes from a human donor in a cohort sampled during active COVID-19. The DNA of the CDR3 is TGTGCCAGCAGCTTAAGGGGTGGCTACACCTTC. This encodes CASSLRGGYTF.